The present T cell receptor beta chain was sequenced within a study of T cell responses to AZD1222 COVID-19 vaccine. Here immunoSEQ multiplex PCR was the method, and the copy in TCRdb shows in-frame clones only, minus some. In the table there are 140,000 to 150,000 clones, roughly nine tenths of which are singletons. The V gene end was trimmed by 5 bases and the J gene end by 3 bases; junction bases not matched to a gene: 14. The CDR3 has 18 amino acids. Germline V gives CDR1 SGHTA, CDR2 FQGNSA. The starting material was peripheral blood, obtained on day 0 of AZD1222 vaccination. The V gene is TRBV7-2, the J gene TRBJ1-5, with 9 bases identical to TRBD1. This receptor was identified in an adult in good health. The CDR3 sequence is CASSPSYEGTGINQPQHF. As DNA, the CDR3 is TGTGCCAGCAGCCCGAGTTATGAAGGGACAGGGATCAATCAGCCCCAGCATTTT.